These T cell receptor beta chains were read from a single sample in a study of a mutant IDH1 vaccine in newly diagnosed glioma. Generated by immunoSEQ multiplex PCR, the TCRdb table keeps only in-frame clones and is missing some. This table has approximately 50,000 clones, 70% to 85% appearing once. Their antigens are not known. Sample: PBMCs, taken from a glioma patient whose treatment included an IDH1 peptide vaccine. These receptors were taken from a woman aged 40 to 50 with glioma. Some clones in this sample may be carry-over from other donors' samples. CDR3s include the opening cysteine and the closing phenylalanine or tryptophan. The D gene is left open where the match is weak. Only some rows state a clone size, as once, few, many or a class for expanded clones.

cdr3_nt cdr3_aa clone_size v_call d_call j_call
TGCGCCAGCAGCCAAGACAGGGCAACTAATGAAAAACTGTTTTTT CASSQDRATNEKLFF . TRBV4-3 . TRBJ1-4
TGTGCCAGCAGCGTCCTGAATGATTCACCCCTCCACTTT CASSVLNDSPLHF . TRBV9 . TRBJ1-6
TGTGCCAGCTCACCCCTGAACAGGGTTCCTAGCACAGATACGCAGTATTTT CASSPLNRVPSTDTQYF . TRBV18 . TRBJ2-3
TGTGCCACCAGCAGCAGCCCACAGGGGGATGGCTACACCTTC CATSSSPQGDGYTF . TRBV15 TRBD1 TRBJ1-2
TGTGCCAGCAGTCATGTGGAGGGGGCGGGTGGCTACACCTTC CASSHVEGAGGYTF . TRBV6-1 TRBD1 TRBJ1-2
TGTGCCAGCAGTAGGGCTAACTATGGCTACACCTTC CASSRANYGYTF once TRBV7-9 . TRBJ1-2
TGTGCCAGCAGTTCCAGGGCCGCTAACTATGGCTACACCTTC CASSSRAANYGYTF . TRBV27 . TRBJ1-2
TGTGCCAGCAGCCAAGATTCCGGGCGGGGGACAGATACGCAGTATTTT CASSQDSGRGTDTQYF . TRBV14 TRBD2 TRBJ2-3
TGTGCCAGCAGCTTGGGAGCAGGGGCCAACGTCCTGACTTTC CASSLGAGANVLTF . TRBV5-6 . TRBJ2-6
TGTGCCACCAGACCGGGGGATATCACGGATACGCAGTATTTT CATRPGDITDTQYF . TRBV15 . TRBJ2-3
TGCGCCAGCAGCCAAGAAGGGCAGCTAAACACTGAAGCTTTCTTT CASSQEGQLNTEAFF . TRBV4-1 . TRBJ1-1
TGTGCCAGTAGTATAGGAGGATTGGGGGACAGACACACAGATACGCAGTATTTT CASSIGGLGDRHTDTQYF . TRBV19 TRBD1 TRBJ2-3
TGTGCCGCGCGACAGACCTACGAGCAGTACTTC CAARQTYEQYF . TRBV6-1 . TRBJ2-7
TGTGCCAGCAGCTCGGATAACTATGGCTACACCTTC CASSSDNYGYTF . TRBV11-2 . TRBJ1-2
TGTGCCATCAGCCCGACAGGGAGTAGGACTGAAGCTTTCTTT CAISPTGSRTEAFF few TRBV10-3 TRBD1 TRBJ1-1
TGTGCCAGCAGTGAGGGACTAGCGGGAGGGGACGAGCAGTACTTC CASSEGLAGGDEQYF . TRBV6-1 TRBD2 TRBJ2-7
TGTGCCAGCAGCTCGAGCCGACAGTACCAAGAGACCCAGTACTTC CASSSSRQYQETQYF . TRBV11-2 . TRBJ2-5
TGTGCTAGCAGCTTAGAGACTCAGAGCTCCTACGAGCAGTACTTC CASSLETQSSYEQYF . TRBV7-7 . TRBJ2-7
TGTGCCAGCAGTACTAGCGTTTCCTACGAGCAGTACTTC CASSTSVSYEQYF . TRBV25-1 TRBD2 TRBJ2-7
TGCAGCGTGGGAGAAAATAGCAATCAGCCCCAGCATTTT CSVGENSNQPQHF few TRBV29-1 . TRBJ1-5
TGTGCCAGCTCACCATCGAGCCAGGGGGCGTACGAGCAGTACTTC CASSPSSQGAYEQYF . TRBV18 TRBD1 TRBJ2-7
TGTGCCAGCAGGATTCAGGCGATCTATGGCTACACCTTC CASRIQAIYGYTF . TRBV2 . TRBJ1-2
TGTGCCAGTAGTAGAGTAGCGGGGGCCATCACAGATACGCAGTATTTT CASSRVAGAITDTQYF . TRBV19 TRBD2 TRBJ2-3
TGTGCCAGCAGCGTCCCGGGCCCGACGGGGGACTTAAACTATGGCTACACCTTC CASSVPGPTGDLNYGYTF . TRBV9 . TRBJ1-2
TGTGCCAGCAGTCGCGGACAGGCTCTGGAGACTGAAGCTTTCTTT CASSRGQALETEAFF once TRBV6-6 TRBD1 TRBJ1-1
TGTGCCACCCACAGGGGGTCGGACACTGAAGCTTTCTTT CATHRGSDTEAFF . TRBV10-3 TRBD1 TRBJ1-1
TGTGCCAGCAGCTTAAGCGGGTTACAAGAGACCCAGTACTTC CASSLSGLQETQYF . TRBV7-2 . TRBJ2-5
TGTGCCAGCAGCCCCAGATGGGGCGAGCAGTACTTC CASSPRWGEQYF . TRBV5-6 . TRBJ2-7
TGTGCCAGCAATGACAGGGGAAGCAATCAGCCCCAGCATTTT CASNDRGSNQPQHF once TRBV6-6 TRBD1 TRBJ1-5
TGCGCCAGCAGTGGACTGGGAGCCACAGATACGCAGTATTTT CASSGLGATDTQYF once TRBV10-2 . TRBJ2-3
TGCGCCAGCAGCCAAGATCTACAGAGCTACAATGAGCAGTTCTTC CASSQDLQSYNEQFF . TRBV4-3 . TRBJ2-1
TGTGCCAGCAATCGACAGGGGGGTTCAAGGACGCAGTATTTT CASNRQGGSRTQYF . TRBV6-5 TRBD1 TRBJ2-3
TGTGCCAGCAGCTCCCCCCCAGGGGGCTATGGCTACACCTTC CASSSPPGGYGYTF . TRBV5-4 TRBD1 TRBJ1-2
TGTGCCAGCAGCGAGGGGCTGTTTAATCAGCCCCAGCATTTT CASSEGLFNQPQHF . TRBV9 . TRBJ1-5
TGTGCCAGCAGTGAAGGGGGCTTACTCCTGTTTTTT CASSEGGLLLFF . TRBV25-1 . TRBJ1-4
TGTGCCAGCAGCTTATCAGGGCCTAGCACAGATACGCAGTATTTT CASSLSGPSTDTQYF . TRBV7-2 . TRBJ2-3
TGTGCCAGCAGCTTAAATAGCGCCCGGGAGCAGTACTTC CASSLNSAREQYF once TRBV7-6 . TRBJ2-7
TGTGCCAGTAGTATATTAGCGGGGAACACCGGGGAGCTGTTTTTT CASSILAGNTGELFF . TRBV19 TRBD2 TRBJ2-2
TGTGCCAGCAGTCCAAACGTAGCTAACTATGGCTACACCTTC CASSPNVANYGYTF once TRBV27 . TRBJ1-2
TGTGCCAGCAGCCCGGGGGACAGGGTCGATTCGGCTTTCTTT CASSPGDRVDSAFF . TRBV11-2 TRBD1 TRBJ1-1
TGTGCCAGCAGCTTTCATAGGAGTTTGGACGAGCAGTACTTC CASSFHRSLDEQYF . TRBV7-9 . TRBJ2-7
TGTGCCAGCAGTGAAATAGCGGGAGGCGGGACCGGGGAGCTGTTTTTT CASSEIAGGGTGELFF . TRBV6-1 TRBD2 TRBJ2-2
TGTGCCAGCAGCTTTACAGGGGAGGGGAGCAATCAGCCCCAGCATTTT CASSFTGEGSNQPQHF . TRBV5-6 TRBD1 TRBJ1-5
TGTGCCAGCAGCCCGGTCGGAGGGGCGGACATTCAGTACTTC CASSPVGGADIQYF . TRBV9 . TRBJ2-4
TGCGCCAGCAGCTGGGACCTTACAACTAATGAAAAACTGTTTTTT CASSWDLTTNEKLFF . TRBV5-1 . TRBJ1-4
TGTGCCAGCAGCGTAGGAGGGGATTTGAACACTGAAGCTTTCTTT CASSVGGDLNTEAFF . TRBV9 . TRBJ1-1
TGTGCCAGCATTCCAAATCCTTCGTACAGGGGGCGCCGGGGCTACACCTTC CASIPNPSYRGRRGYTF . TRBV21-1 . TRBJ1-2
TGTGCCAGCAGTTTCGGACAGTTTGGCGAGCAGTACTTC CASSFGQFGEQYF . TRBV27 . TRBJ2-7
TGTGCCAGCAGTTTGACACAGGGGTACGAGCAGTACTTC CASSLTQGYEQYF . TRBV28 TRBD1 TRBJ2-7
TGTGCCAGCAGACCGGGACAGGGAACAGATACGCAGTATTTT CASRPGQGTDTQYF . TRBV2 TRBD1 TRBJ2-3
TGTGCCATCCCTCAGGACAGGGCGACCTATGGCTACACCTTC CAIPQDRATYGYTF once TRBV2 TRBD1 TRBJ1-2
TGCGCCAGCAGCTTGTGGCCAGGAAACACTGAAGCTTTCTTT CASSLWPGNTEAFF medium-sized TRBV5-1 . TRBJ1-1
TGTGCCAGCAGTCTAGCGGGGGCCACCGGGGAGCTGTTTTTT CASSLAGATGELFF once TRBV6-4 TRBD2 TRBJ2-2
TGTGCCAGCAGTCCGGGAACCTACGAGCAGTACTTC CASSPGTYEQYF . TRBV6-5 . TRBJ2-7
TGTGCCAGCAGTTACTCGCCCGGGACAGGGTCAGGGACCCAGTACTTC CASSYSPGTGSGTQYF once TRBV6-5 TRBD1 TRBJ2-5